This T cell receptor (beta chain) was sequenced for a study of blood T cell repertoires in COVID-19. Study context: Sites across the United States, Italy and Spain contributed samples from acute and convalescent COVID-19. The cDNA or gDNA used as material had been derived from T cells, B-cell-depleted T cells, or PBMCs.

Original handling: Amplifying reference gene primers gave estimates of nucleated cell counts. Assay used: immunoSEQ multiplex PCR; TCRdb lists only in-frame clones, some missing. V and J calls and clone size are given by that table; D and trimming were obtained from the DNA. The repertoire has under 150,000 clones, roughly 84% of them found once; the top ten carry 8% to 8.5%. A single count supports this clone. Trimming shortened V by 6 bases and J by 0 bases, and 18 bases separated the two germline ends. The CDR3 totals 16 residues. The germline V gene encodes CDR1 ENHRY and CDR2 SYGVKD. Sequenced material: peripheral blood. The sequence derives from a woman in her seventies who had recovered from COVID-19. This rearrangement joins TRBV10-3 to TRBJ2-7; no firm D call. CDR3 DNA: TGTGCCATCAGACCGTTCATGGCCGCAAGCTCCTACGAGCAGTACTTC. This codes for CAIRPFMAASSYEQYF.